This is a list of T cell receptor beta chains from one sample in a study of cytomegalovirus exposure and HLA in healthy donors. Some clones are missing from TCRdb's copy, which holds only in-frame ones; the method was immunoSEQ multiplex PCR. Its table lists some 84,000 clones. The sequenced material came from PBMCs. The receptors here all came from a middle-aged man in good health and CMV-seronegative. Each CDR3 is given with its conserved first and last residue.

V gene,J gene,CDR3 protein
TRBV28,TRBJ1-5,CASSSRLSINSKEPQHF
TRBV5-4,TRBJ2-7,CASSLANYEQYF
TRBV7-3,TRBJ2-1,CASSLTQYNEQFF
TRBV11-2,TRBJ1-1,CASSLARGNTEAFF
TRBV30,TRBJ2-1,CAWSAASGGMDEQFF
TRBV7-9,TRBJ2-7,CASSIENLQGADSYEQYF
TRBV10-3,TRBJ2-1,CASRGQMGYNEQFF
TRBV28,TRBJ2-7,CASSLSLTGYQYEQYF
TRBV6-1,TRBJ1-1,CASHGANTEAFF
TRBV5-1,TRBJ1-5,CASSLGGQSNQPQHF
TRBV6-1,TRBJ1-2,CASRGTGPNYGYTF
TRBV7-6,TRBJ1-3,CASSLMPGRDSGNTIYF
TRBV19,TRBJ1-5,CASEDRGSNQPQHF
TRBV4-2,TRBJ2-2,CASSQSNTGELFF
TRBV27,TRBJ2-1,CASSTVTPFPYNEQFF
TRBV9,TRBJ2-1,CASSDREYNEQFF
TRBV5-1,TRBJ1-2,CASSLGDRGRFGYTF
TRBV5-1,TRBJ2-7,CASSLGTGGPYEQYF
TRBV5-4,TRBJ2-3,CASSRAGQQADTQYF
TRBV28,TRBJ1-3,CASSPLRDTIYF
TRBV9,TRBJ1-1,CASSLATRNTEAFF
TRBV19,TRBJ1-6,CASSTDRVRSPLHF
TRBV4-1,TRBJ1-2,CASRPGLTGYGYTF
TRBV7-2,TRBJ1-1,CASSLRYRGNTEAFF
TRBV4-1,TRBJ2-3,CASSHGDRATDTQYF
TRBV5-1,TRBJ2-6,CASSFSISGANVLTF
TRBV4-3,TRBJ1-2,CASSQQRDRGRGGYTF
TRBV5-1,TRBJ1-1,CASSLDSGGTEAFF
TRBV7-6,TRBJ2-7,CASSLVQGPAYEQYF
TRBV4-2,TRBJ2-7,CASSQSSDFAYEQYF
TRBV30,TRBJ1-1,CAWSVFISGNTEAFF